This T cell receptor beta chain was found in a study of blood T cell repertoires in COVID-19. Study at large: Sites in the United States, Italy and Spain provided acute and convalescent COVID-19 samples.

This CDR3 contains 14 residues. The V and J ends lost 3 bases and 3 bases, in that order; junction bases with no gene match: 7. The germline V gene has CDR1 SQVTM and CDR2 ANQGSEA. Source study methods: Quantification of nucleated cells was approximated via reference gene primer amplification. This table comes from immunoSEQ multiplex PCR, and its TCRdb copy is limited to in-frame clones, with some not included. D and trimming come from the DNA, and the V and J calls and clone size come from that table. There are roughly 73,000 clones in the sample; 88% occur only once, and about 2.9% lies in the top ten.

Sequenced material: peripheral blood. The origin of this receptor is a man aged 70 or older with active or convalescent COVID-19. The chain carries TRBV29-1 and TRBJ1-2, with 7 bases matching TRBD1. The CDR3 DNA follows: TGCAGCGTTGACGGCGACAGGGCTCACTATGGCTACACCTTC. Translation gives CSVDGDRAHYGYTF.